This T cell receptor (delta chain) was recovered during a study of γδ T cells in repeated Plasmodium falciparum infection. Study-level background: Over about 640 days, donors received four mosquito-bite P. falciparum NF54 infections.

Each sorted gammadelta sample had TRG and TRD chains sequenced. TCRdb reanalysed the multiplex PCR reads with CATT. The data show about 93,000 delta-chain clones, 0.75% to 1% seen once. Remarks on this clone: This DNA's translation differs at residue 12 from TCRdb's protein, which comes from a much larger clone; a read error is likely, and the protein shown is translated from the DNA.

The TCR originated in a pool of human donors (malaria-infected and uninfected, not separated). The source material was gamma-delta T cells from blood.

CDR3 residues: CACDPWGQTVGPAQLFF. CDR3 nucleotide sequence: TGTGCCTGTGACCCTTGGGGTCAAACCGTGGGGCCAGCACAACTCTTCTTT. The rearrangement uses TRDV2 and TRDJ2; tentatively, D is TRDD3 (5 bases). TCRdb supplies no J gene; here it was assigned by aligning the nucleotide sequence to germline. The CDR3 consists of 17 residues. The germline V gene has CDR1 GEAIGNYY and CDR2 EKD. V was pared by 3 bases and J by 6 bases, with 22 bases between.